One and the same sample provided the 23 T cell receptor beta chains below, sequenced in a study of blood T cell repertoires in COVID-19. Assay: immunoSEQ multiplex PCR; the TCRdb copy retains only in-frame clones and omits some. The repertoire holds more than 85,000 clones, with over 85% as singletons. Sequencing input: peripheral blood. All receptors come from a human donor with COVID-19, enrolled during active disease. The donor label of this sample is uncertain.

The rearrangement uses TRBV10-3 and TRBJ1-3, with 9 bases aligning to TRBD1. The CDR3 has 17 amino acids. In germline, CDR1 is ENHRY, CDR2 SYGVKD. The trim removed 10 bases at V and 0 bases at J, leaving 13 bases unmatched. The CDR3 loop reads CATTTQTGGFSGNTIYF. CDR3 DNA: TGTGCCACCACAACCCAGACAGGGGGATTCTCTGGAAACACCATATATTTT.

The V call is TRBV27, the J call TRBJ1-2; D not resolved. The germline V gene has CDR1 MNHEY and CDR2 SMNVEV (reference sequence). The CDR3 is 14 amino acids. The V and J ends lost 5 bases and 3 bases respectively, with 13 bases between them. The CDR3 DNA reads as TGTGCCAGCAGTCTAGCGGGGTCCTACTATGGCTACACCTTC. Residues: CASSLAGSYYGYTF.

The chain employs TRBV2 and TRBJ1-3; no clear D. From germline, CDR1 is SNHLY and CDR2 FYNNEI. The CDR3 extends over 15 amino acids. The V end lost 4 bases, the J end lost 0 bases, and 10 bases lay between the germline ends. DNA for the CDR3: TGTGCCAGCAGTGCGAGGTCAGCCTCTGGAAACACCATATATTTT. Amino acids: CASSARSASGNTIYF.

CDR3 DNA: TGTGCCAGCCGGGTACAGGGGGCTACTAACACTGAAGCTTTCTTT. Protein: CASRVQGATNTEAFF. This rearrangement joins TRBV21-1 to TRBJ1-1; TRBD1 is taken as the D call from the table, unchecked against the DNA. TRBV21-1 is reported as a pseudogene. This CDR3 comprises 15 residues.

The chain joins TRBV18 to TRBJ2-2, with 12 bases fitting TRBD1. The CDR3 extends over 16 amino acids. The ends lost 3 bases at V and 6 bases at J; junction bases unmatched: 5. Germline values: CDR1 KGHSH, CDR2 LQKENI. CDR3 sequence reads: CASSPPGQGAAGELFF. The CDR3 DNA reads TGTGCCAGCTCACCGCCGGGACAGGGGGCCGCCGGGGAGCTGTTTTTT.

The rearrangement joins TRBV3-1 (or the pseudogene TRBV3-2) to TRBJ2-7; the D is unclear. V lost 2 bases and J lost 0, with 8 bases in between. The germline V gene encodes CDR1 LGHDT and CDR2 YNNKEL (reference sequence). This CDR3 spans 14 amino acids. CDR3 in DNA: TGTGCCAGCAGCCAACAAATTAGCTCCTACGAGCAGTACTTC. Protein product: CASSQQISSYEQYF.

V usage is TRBV11-2 and J usage is TRBJ1-6; D perhaps matches TRBD1 (5 bases). Germline CDR1 SGHAT, CDR2 FQNNGV. V lost 5 bases to trimming and J lost 6 bases, with 11 bases between them. The CDR3 has 14 residues. CDR3 protein: CASSRDSRNSPLHF. CDR3 nucleotide sequence: TGTGCCAGCAGCCGAGACAGCCGTAATTCACCCCTCCACTTT.

The chain couples TRBV11-3 to TRBJ1-1, with D maybe TRBD1 (5 bases). The CDR3 has 11 residues. The germline V gene encodes CDR1 SGHNT and CDR2 YENEEA. Trimming cost V 5 bases and J 10 bases, with 11 bases left between them. The CDR3, as DNA: TGTGCCAGCAGCCGTGGGAGGGGAGCTTTCTTT. Residues: CASSRGRGAFF.

The chain links TRBV5-1 to TRBJ1-4; the D is unclear. CDR3 length: 15 residues. V was trimmed by 1 base and J by 8 bases, leaving 15 bases between them. Germline CDR1 and CDR2: SGHRS and YFSETQ. This CDR3 is CASSLRSGFGEKLFF. CDR3 nucleotides: TGCGCCAGCAGCTTGAGGTCAGGTTTTGGGGAAAAACTGTTTTTT.

The rearrangement joins TRBV10-1 to TRBJ1-1; D is possibly TRBD1 (6 bases). The V and J ends lost 3 bases and 1 base respectively, with 12 bases between them. The germline CDR1 and CDR2 sequences are WNHNN and SYGVQD (reference sequence). This CDR3 comprises 15 residues. The CDR3 DNA follows: TGCGCCAGCAGTGAAGGCACAGGGCCGAACACTGAAGCTTTCTTT. This encodes CASSEGTGPNTEAFF.

The CDR3: CASSFSGVTYNEQFF. CDR3 nucleotides: TGTGCCAGCAGCTTTTCCGGGGTCACCTACAATGAGCAGTTCTTC. V gene TRBV11-1 combines with J gene TRBJ2-1, with D possibly TRBD2 on 5 matching bases. This CDR3 spans 15 amino acids. V dropped 3 bases and J dropped 2 bases, with 11 bases sitting between them. The germline gives CDR1 SGHAT, CDR2 FQDESV (reference sequence).

V gene TRBV27 combines with J gene TRBJ1-2; D is perhaps TRBD1 (5 bases). Germline loops: CDR1 MNHEY, CDR2 SMNVEV (reference sequence). Trimming took off 6 bases at V and 4 bases at J, with 12 bases between the two ends. The CDR3 sequence is 13 residues long. The DNA for the CDR3 is TGTGCCAGCAGCCCCGGGACTCCCTATGGCTACACCTTC. Amino acids: CASSPGTPYGYTF.

V and J are TRBV15 and TRBJ1-6, with D possibly TRBD1 on 5 matching bases. CDR3 length: 16 amino acids. From germline, CDR1 is LNHNV and CDR2 YYDKDF (reference sequence). Trimming removed 3 bases at V and 4 bases at J, with 13 bases between. The chain's CDR3 is CATSSLLGGYNSPLHF. CDR3 DNA: TGTGCCACCAGCAGCCTTCTGGGGGGTTATAATTCACCCCTCCACTTT.

CDR3 coding DNA: TGTGCCAGTAGTATAGATCGGGTGGGGGCGGACACTGAAGCTTTCTTT. It specifies CASSIDRVGADTEAFF. The genes are TRBV19 and TRBJ1-1; D possibly corresponds to TRBD1 (6 bases). The V end lost 0 bases, the J end lost 3 bases, and 14 bases lay between the germline ends. Germline lookup yields CDR1 LNHDA and CDR2 SQIVND (reference sequence). The CDR3 runs 16 residues.

This chain joins TRBV12-3 or TRBV12-4 and TRBJ2-7; unclear D gene. The V end was cut by 5 bases, the J end by 0 bases, with 8 bases between. The CDR3 runs to 13 residues. In DNA form, the CDR3 reads TGTGCCAGCAGTCTATTTAGCTCCTACGAGCAGTACTTC. Its protein is CASSLFSSYEQYF.

This sequence joins TRBV6-1 and TRBJ1-3; D unresolved. CDR1 MNHNS and CDR2 SASEGT come from the germline V gene. V lost 3 bases, J lost 2 bases, and 11 bases lay in between. This CDR3 is 15 amino acids long. CDR3 nucleotide sequence: TGTGCCAGCAGTGAGGGGTTGGAGGCTGGAAACACCATATATTTT. Encoded protein: CASSEGLEAGNTIYF.

The V gene is TRBV10-3, the J gene TRBJ2-5; the D gene is possibly TRBD1 (5 bases). Germline values: CDR1 ENHRY, CDR2 SYGVKD. The ends were cut back, 2 bases at V and 5 bases at J, with 15 bases in the middle. The CDR3 runs 15 residues. The CDR3 nucleotides read TGTGCCATCAGTGAGCTCGGACAAGCCAGGGAGACCCAGTACTTC. Its protein product is CAISELGQARETQYF.

This rearrangement joins TRBV12-3 or TRBV12-4 to TRBJ1-6; D is undetermined. CDR3 length: 13 residues. With 8 bases removed from V and 9 bases from J, the gap between germline ends came to 14 bases. As DNA, the CDR3 is TGTGCCAGCGGCCAGAGGCGACCTTCACCCCTCCACTTT. This translates into CASGQRRPSPLHF.

This clone occurred once. This sequence joins TRBV29-1 and TRBJ2-7, with a tentative D call TRBD2 (5 bases). The V end was cut by 6 bases, the J end by 5 bases, with 17 bases between. From germline, CDR1 is SQVTM and CDR2 ANQGSEA. The CDR3 has 13 amino acids. The CDR3 nucleotides read TGCAGCGTAGACACGTCTAGCAGCCACGAGCAGTACTTC. Translation: CSVDTSSSHEQYF.

This clone counts as medium-sized (0.01 to 0.1%). Written as DNA, the CDR3 is TGTGCCAGCAGCTTAGCGAAGGTCCCGAGGAGGGGGCGAAGGTCTGAAGCTTTCTTT. Its translation is CASSLAKVPRRGRRSEAFF. The chain couples TRBV7-2 to TRBJ1-1, with TRBD1 matching 7 bases. V shed 0 bases and J 6 bases; nucleotides not matched to a gene: 19. This CDR3 comprises 19 residues. Looked up from germline, CDR1 is SGHTA and CDR2 is FQGNSA.

The CDR3 DNA sequence: TGTGCCAGCAGCCCGGGGACAGGGGATTATGCAACTAATGAAAAACTGTTTTTT. Amino acids: CASSPGTGDYATNEKLFF. The rearrangement uses TRBV7-9 and TRBJ1-4; 10 bases line up with TRBD1. Germline V CDR1 and CDR2: SEHNR, FQNEAQ (reference sequence). This CDR3 contains 18 residues. V gave up 5 bases and J gave up 0 bases; unmatched junction bases: 9.

The chain combines TRBV3-1 (or the pseudogene TRBV3-2) with TRBJ2-1; perhaps TRBD1 as D (6 bases). Trimming removed 5 bases at V and 6 bases at J, with 11 bases between. The CDR3 has 13 residues. Per the germline V gene, CDR1 is LGHDT and CDR2 is YNNKEL (reference sequence). The CDR3 sequence is CASSWDKSNEQFF. Here the CDR3 DNA reads TGTGCCAGCAGCTGGGACAAAAGCAATGAGCAGTTCTTC.

The chain joins TRBV25-1 to TRBJ2-2; tentative D call: TRBD2 (6 bases). Per germline, CDR1 MGHDK and CDR2 SYGVNS. Trimming stripped 1 base from V and 1 base from J, with 13 bases between. This CDR3 spans 17 amino acids. The CDR3 region has the DNA TGTGCCAGCAGTGAATCCCGGGACTTCTTGAACACCGGGGAGCTGTTTTTT. It encodes CASSESRDFLNTGELFF.